The clone carrying this TCR beta chain was observed a single time. The sample is drawn from a study of blood T cell repertoires in COVID-19. Original handling: The authors estimated nucleated cell counts from reference gene primer amplification. Data came from immunoSEQ multiplex PCR; TCRdb stores just in-frame clones and leaves some out. The V and J calls and clone size were taken over from that table, and D and trimming were inferred from the DNA. The data contain fewer than 150,000 clones, approximately 85% of them singletons. The sequence derives from a man aged 40-49 years with acute or convalescent COVID-19. Sequenced material: peripheral blood.

CDR3 nucleotide sequence: TGCGCCAGCAGCCAAGCCCTTAGCGGGGGGTACTACGAGCAGTACTTC. Amino acid sequence: CASSQALSGGYYEQYF. The rearrangement uses TRBV4-3 and TRBJ2-7, with 10 nucleotides matching TRBD2. Germline V gene data show CDR1 as LGHNA and CDR2 as YSLEER. With 1 base clipped from V and 3 bases from J, the junction kept 6 bases outside the gene matches. The CDR3 covers 16 residues.